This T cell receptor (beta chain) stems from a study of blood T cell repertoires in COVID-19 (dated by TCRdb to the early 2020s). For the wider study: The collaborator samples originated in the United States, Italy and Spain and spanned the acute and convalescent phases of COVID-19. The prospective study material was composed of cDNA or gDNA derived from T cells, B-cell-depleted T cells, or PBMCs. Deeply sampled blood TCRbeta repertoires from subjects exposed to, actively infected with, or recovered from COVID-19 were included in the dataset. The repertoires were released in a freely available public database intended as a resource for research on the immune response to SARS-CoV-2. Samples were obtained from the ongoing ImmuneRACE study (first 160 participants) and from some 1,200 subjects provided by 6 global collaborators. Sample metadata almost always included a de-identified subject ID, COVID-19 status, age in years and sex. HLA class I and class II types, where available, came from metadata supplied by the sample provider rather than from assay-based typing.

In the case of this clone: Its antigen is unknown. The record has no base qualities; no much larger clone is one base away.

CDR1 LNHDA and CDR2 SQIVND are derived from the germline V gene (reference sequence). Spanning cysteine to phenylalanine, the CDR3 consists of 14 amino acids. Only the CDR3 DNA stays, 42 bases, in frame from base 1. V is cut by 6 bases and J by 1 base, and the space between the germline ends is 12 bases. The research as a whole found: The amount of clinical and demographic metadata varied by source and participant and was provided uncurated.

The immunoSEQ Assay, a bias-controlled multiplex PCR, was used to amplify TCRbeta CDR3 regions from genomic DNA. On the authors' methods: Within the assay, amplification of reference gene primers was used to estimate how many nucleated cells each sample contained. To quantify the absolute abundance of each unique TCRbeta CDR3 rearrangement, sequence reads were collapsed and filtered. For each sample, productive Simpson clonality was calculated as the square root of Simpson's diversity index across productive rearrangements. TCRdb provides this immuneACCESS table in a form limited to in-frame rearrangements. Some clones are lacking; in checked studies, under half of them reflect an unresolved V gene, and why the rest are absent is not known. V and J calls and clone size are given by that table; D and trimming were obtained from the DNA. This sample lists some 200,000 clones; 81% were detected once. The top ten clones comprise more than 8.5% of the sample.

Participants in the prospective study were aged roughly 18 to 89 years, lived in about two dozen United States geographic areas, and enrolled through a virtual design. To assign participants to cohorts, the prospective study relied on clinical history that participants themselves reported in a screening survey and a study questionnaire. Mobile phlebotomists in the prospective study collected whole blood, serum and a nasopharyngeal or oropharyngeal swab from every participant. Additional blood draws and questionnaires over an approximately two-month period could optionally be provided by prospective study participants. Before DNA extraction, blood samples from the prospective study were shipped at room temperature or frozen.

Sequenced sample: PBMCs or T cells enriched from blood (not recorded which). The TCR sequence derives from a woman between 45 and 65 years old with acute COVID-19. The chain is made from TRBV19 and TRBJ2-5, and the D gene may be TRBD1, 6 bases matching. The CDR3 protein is CASSSQGLQETQYF. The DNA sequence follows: TGTGCCAGTAGCTCCCAGGGGCTCCAAGAGACCCAGTACTTC.